Below are 17 T cell receptor beta chains sequenced from a single sample in a study of blood T cell repertoires in COVID-19. Repertoires were generated with immunoSEQ multiplex PCR, while TCRdb's copy carries only in-frame clones and drops some. Among approximately 360,000 clones, around 89% were seen once, and the ten largest hold around 7%. The sample consisted of peripheral blood. These receptors were obtained from a man between 18 and 35 years old with active or convalescent COVID-19.

The chain couples TRBV19 to TRBJ1-1; 7 bases match TRBD1. CDR3 length equals 14 residues. Germline V gene data show CDR1 as LNHDA and CDR2 as SQIVND (reference sequence). The junction had 6 bases not matched to a gene; V was cut back by 0 bases and J by 8 bases. CDR3 loop: CASSIERDSTEAFF. The CDR3 DNA reads as TGTGCCAGTAGTATAGAACGGGACAGCACAGAAGCTTTCTTT.

The J gene is TRBJ1-5, the V gene TRBV18, with 9 bases lining up with TRBD1. Germline lookup yields CDR1 KGHSH and CDR2 LQKENI. After removal of 0 bases from V and 9 bases from J, the junction contained 6 bases not matched to a gene. CDR3 length equals 15 residues. The CDR3 protein is CASSPPGQGTRPQHF. CDR3 in DNA: TGTGCCAGCTCACCACCGGGACAGGGAACAAGGCCCCAGCATTTT.

The chain recombines TRBV7-2 with TRBJ1-2, with 10 bases fitting TRBD1. This CDR3 region has 16 residues. Germline V gene lookup returns CDR1 SGHTA and CDR2 FQGNSA. The junction had 12 bases not matched to a gene; V was cut back by 5 bases and J by 6 bases. The CDR3 sequence is CASSPAGTGVSDGYTF. The DNA of the CDR3 is TGTGCCAGCAGCCCTGCCGGGACAGGGGTTTCGGATGGCTACACCTTC.

This clone has only a few counts. This sequence joins TRBV4-3 and TRBJ1-2; D uncertain. This CDR3 spans 15 amino acids. Germline V gene data show CDR1 as LGHNA and CDR2 as YSLEER. With 0 bases removed from V and 4 bases from J, the gap between germline ends came to 12 bases. CDR3: CASSQDWSLAYGYTF. As DNA, the CDR3 is TGCGCCAGCAGCCAAGATTGGTCATTAGCCTATGGCTACACCTTC.

This rearrangement joins TRBV4-2 to TRBJ2-7, with TRBD1 matching over 7 bases. After removal of 0 bases from V and 2 bases from J, the junction contained 10 bases not matched to a gene. This CDR3 is built from 17 residues. From germline, CDR1 is LGHNA and CDR2 YNFKEQ. CDR3 bases: TGTGCCAGCAGCCAAGACGCTCGCGGACAGGTAACCTACGAGCAGTACTTC. This encodes CASSQDARGQVTYEQYF.

V usage is TRBV9 and J usage is TRBJ1-1; D remains ambiguous. Per germline, CDR1 SGDLS and CDR2 YYNGEE. The germline V and J ends were trimmed by 2 bases and 0 bases, with 5 bases remaining between them. CDR3 length: 13 residues. CDR3 region: CASSVQLNTEAFF. The CDR3 DNA sequence: TGTGCCAGCAGCGTCCAATTGAACACTGAAGCTTTCTTT.

The rearrangement links TRBV6-5 to TRBJ1-2; a weak D match, TRBD1 (6 bases). Per germline, CDR1 MNHEY and CDR2 SVGAGI. CDR3 length: 13 residues. V was cut by 5 bases and J by 10 bases, with 17 bases left in between. The CDR3 loop is CASSPDSFSVYTF. In DNA form, the CDR3 reads TGTGCCAGCAGTCCGGACAGTTTTTCTGTCTACACCTTC.

The chain links TRBV6-2 or TRBV6-3 to TRBJ2-1; TRBD2 might be the D (6 bases). Looked up from germline, CDR1 is MNHEY and CDR2 is SVGEGT. Trimming removed 2 bases from V and 7 bases from J, with 18 bases in between. This CDR3 spans 16 amino acids. In DNA, the CDR3 is TGTGCCAGCAGTTACAAAAGAAGCGGGCTAACAAATGAGCAGTTCTTC. It encodes CASSYKRSGLTNEQFF.

The V call is TRBV23-1, the J call TRBJ2-1; D gene unclear. TRBV23-1 is treated as an ORF (open reading frame) with a function not yet certain. Trimming removed 3 bases at V and 7 bases at J, with 19 bases between. This CDR3 is 16 amino acids long. The CDR3 loop is CASSHNLPRSRNEQFF. CDR3 DNA sequence: TGCGCCAGCAGTCATAACCTCCCTAGGAGTAGAAATGAGCAGTTCTTC.

This chain joins TRBV7-9 and TRBJ1-3; unclear D gene. Germline V lookup: CDR1 SEHNR, CDR2 FQNEAQ (reference sequence). The CDR3 has 18 amino acids. V gave up 1 base and J gave up 0 bases, with 16 bases separating them. The CDR3 bases are TGTGCCAGCAGCTTAGGGCGGTGGTTAGAGTACTCTGGAAACACCATATATTTT. Its translation is CASSLGRWLEYSGNTIYF.

This rearrangement joins TRBV9 to TRBJ2-2; 9 bases agree with TRBD1. Germline V gene sequence: CDR1 SGDLS, CDR2 YYNGEE. V was clipped by 4 bases and J by 5 bases; unmatched bases: 3. The CDR3 sequence is 14 residues long. This CDR3 reads CASSSDRGTGELFF. CDR3 nucleotides: TGTGCCAGCAGCTCGGACAGGGGAACCGGGGAGCTGTTTTTT.

V is TRBV28 and J is TRBJ1-3; 8 nucleotides agree with TRBD1. The V segment lost 3 bases and the J segment 1 base; nucleotides outside the gene matches: 2. The CDR3 length is 15 residues. Germline assignment: CDR1 MDHEN and CDR2 SYDVKM. The CDR3 loop reads CASSFRGLSGNTIYF. The CDR3 DNA follows: TGTGCCAGCAGTTTCAGGGGGCTGTCTGGAAACACCATATATTTT.

A word on this clone: An end of the junction differs from the germline gene, which may be a read error. J is TRBJ2-6 and V is TRBV2; tentative D call: TRBD2 (6 bases). CDR1 and CDR2 from the germline V gene are SNHLY and FYNNEI. CDR3 length equals 14 residues. CDR3 DNA: TGTGCCAGCTTTCCAGGAGGAGGGGCCAACGTGCTGACTTTC. As protein: CASFPGGGANVLTF. Looking up the rest from reference TRBV2 and TRBJ2-6 gives the full variable domain: EPEVTQTPSHQVTQMGQEVILRCVPISNHLYFYWYRQILGQKVEFLVSFYNNEISEKSEIFDDQFSVERPDGSNFTLKIRSTKLEDSAMYFCASFPGGGANVLTFGAGSRLTVL.

This chain links TRBV9 with TRBJ2-5; TRBD2 matches 11 bases. The CDR3 runs to 17 residues. The V segment lost 4 bases and the J segment 1 base; nucleotides outside the gene matches: 9. CDR1 is SGDLS and CDR2 is YYNGEE in the germline V gene. The CDR3 loop is CASSHPLLAGAQETQYF. The CDR3, as DNA: TGTGCCAGCAGCCACCCCTTACTAGCGGGGGCCCAAGAGACCCAGTACTTC.

The chain employs TRBV27 and TRBJ1-5; D is perhaps TRBD1 (5 bases). V was cut by 4 bases and J by 9 bases, with 13 bases left in between. The CDR3 covers 13 residues. Germline loops: CDR1 MNHEY, CDR2 SMNVEV (reference sequence). The CDR3 nucleotides read TGTGCCAGCAGTTCAAAAATTCAGGGGCCCCAGCATTTT. This sequence encodes CASSSKIQGPQHF.

This chain links TRBV7-9 with TRBJ2-3, with TRBD1 matching 9 bases. Germline CDR1 reads SEHNR; CDR2 reads FQNEAQ (reference sequence). V trimming: 6 bases; J trimming: 2 bases; junction bases outside the gene matches: 6. The CDR3 extends over 15 amino acids. CDR3 protein: CASSPQGAPTDTQYF. In DNA, the CDR3 is TGTGCCAGCAGTCCACAGGGGGCGCCCACAGATACGCAGTATTTT.

The chain carries TRBV13 and TRBJ2-2; TRBD2 matches 12 bases. The CDR3 consists of 16 residues. V trimming: 3 bases; J trimming: 4 bases; junction bases outside the gene matches: 3. The germline V gene has CDR1 PRHDT and CDR2 FYEKMQ (reference sequence). In DNA, the CDR3 is TGTGCCAGCAGCTTCCGACTAGCGGGGGCCACCGGGGAGCTGTTTTTT. Residues: CASSFRLAGATGELFF.